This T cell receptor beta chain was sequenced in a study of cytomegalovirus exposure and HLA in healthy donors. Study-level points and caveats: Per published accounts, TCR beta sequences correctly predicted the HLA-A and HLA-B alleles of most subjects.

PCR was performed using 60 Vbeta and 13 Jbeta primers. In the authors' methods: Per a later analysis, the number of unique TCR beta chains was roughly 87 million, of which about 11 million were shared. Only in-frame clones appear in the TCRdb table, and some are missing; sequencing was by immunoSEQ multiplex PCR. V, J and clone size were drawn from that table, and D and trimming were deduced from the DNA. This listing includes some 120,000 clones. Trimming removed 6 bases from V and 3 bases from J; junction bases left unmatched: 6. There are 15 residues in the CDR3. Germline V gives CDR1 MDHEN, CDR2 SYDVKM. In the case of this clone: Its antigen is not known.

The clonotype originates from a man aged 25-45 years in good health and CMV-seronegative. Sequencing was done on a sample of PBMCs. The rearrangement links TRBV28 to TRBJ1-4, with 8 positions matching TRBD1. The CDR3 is CASRNRGSANEKLFF. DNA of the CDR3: TGTGCCAGCAGGAACAGGGGGTCGGCTAATGAAAAACTGTTTTTT.